This T cell receptor (beta chain) came from a study of blood T cell repertoires in COVID-19. Across the study: T cells, B-cell-depleted T cells, or PBMCs supplied cDNA or gDNA.

The repertoire was sequenced with immunoSEQ multiplex PCR; TCRdb's copy has only in-frame clones and lacks some. The repertoire has under 75,000 clones, around 90% of them found once; the top ten carry around a sixth. The TCR sequence derives from an elderly woman with active COVID-19. The sample comprised peripheral blood.

This CDR3 is CASSPIAGGPQETQYF. CDR3 nucleotides: TGTGCCAGCAGCCCAATAGCGGGGGGCCCCCAAGAGACCCAGTACTTC. The V and J genes are TRBV7-9 and TRBJ2-5; 10 bases fit TRBD2. The germline V gene encodes CDR1 SEHNR and CDR2 FQNEAQ (reference sequence). The CDR3 loop spans 16 amino acids. V shed 5 bases, J shed 1 base, and the junction held 7 bases outside the gene matches.